The source of this T cell receptor (beta chain) is a study of T cell clonality in common variable immunodeficiency. V was trimmed by 2 bases and J by 6 bases, leaving 6 bases between them. The CDR3 consists of 12 residues. Germline values: CDR1 SGHVS, CDR2 FNYEAQ. Caucasian heritage predominated among both patients and controls. Study-level findings and limits: Fewer TCRbeta clones were shared among CVID subjects than controls. CVID subjects showed higher TCRbeta clonality than healthy controls.

Control and CVID samples contributed equal amounts of genomic DNA. Clones were sequenced by immunoSEQ multiplex PCR, and TCRdb holds only the in-frame ones, with some missing. There are around 39,000 clones in the sample, none observed a single time. Many counts were recorded for this clone. Antigen unknown. The CDR3 end falls 3 residues outside the read, so it is completed with the germline J gene. Material: peripheral blood mononuclear cells. The receptor's source is a person aged 18-70 years in good health. The chain uses TRBV7-6 and TRBJ2-3; D unresolved. CDR3 DNA (partial): TGTGCCAGCAGCTTACTCAGGGATACG. It specifies CASSLLRDT. The whole CDR3 reads CASSLLRDTQYF.